This is a list of T cell receptor beta chains from one sample in a study of T-cell reconstitution after alpha-beta-depleted transplantation in children. TCRdb used MiXCR to reprocess the PCR reads, holding one entry per CDR3 protein. This sample has roughly 490,000 distinct CDR3 sequences, with about an eighth found just once. The sequencing used PBMCs, mostly from graft donor cells, collected 180 days after TCRalphabeta/CD19-depleted stem cell transplant. Receptors were obtained from a female patient aged 2-9 years who had a stem cell transplant for aplastic anemia, so the T cells may come from the graft donor. The CDR3 runs from the conserved cysteine through the conserved F or W. The D gene is left open where the match is weak. A clone size is listed for some rows: how often the clone was seen (once, few, many), or a class if it is expanded.

NA	few	TRBV6-1	TRBJ2-1	CASSLGPDGYNEQFF	TGTGCCAGCAGCCTAGGACCGGATGGCTACAATGAGCAGTTCTTC
TRBD2	NA	TRBV12-3/TRBV12-4	TRBJ2-1	CASTPHELAGERNAYNEQFF	TGTGCCAGCACTCCTCACGAGCTAGCGGGAGAACGGAACGCCTACAATGAGCAGTTCTTC
TRBD2	many	TRBV27	TRBJ2-1	CASSSPSGGTTEQFF	TGTGCCAGCAGTTCCCCTAGCGGGGGGACGACCGAGCAGTTCTTC
TRBD2	NA	TRBV12-3/TRBV12-4	TRBJ2-2	CASSSGAGGLRTGELFF	TGTGCCAGCAGTTCTGGAGCGGGGGGGCTGAGGACCGGGGAGCTGTTTTTT
NA	NA	TRBV9	TRBJ2-1	CASSATGRDYNEQFF	TGTGCCAGCAGCGCTACAGGGCGGGATTACAATGAGCAGTTCTTC
NA	many	TRBV29-1	TRBJ1-1	CSVELRITDTEAFF	TGCAGCGTTGAACTTCGGATAACTGACACTGAAGCTTTCTTT
NA	few	TRBV5-6	TRBJ1-2	CASSFDSGTVYGYTF	TGTGCCAGCAGCTTCGATTCCGGGACGGTCTATGGCTACACCTTC
TRBD1	many	TRBV5-1	TRBJ1-1	CASSWAGTGGYTEAFF	TGCGCCAGCAGCTGGGCCGGGACAGGGGGCTACACTGAAGCTTTCTTT
NA	few	TRBV20-1	TRBJ2-7	CSAERGNYEQYF	TGCAGTGCAGAGAGGGGCAACTACGAGCAGTACTTC
NA	NA	TRBV29-1	TRBJ1-1	CSVESRTEAFF	TGCAGCGTTGAAAGTCGGACTGAAGCTTTCTTT
TRBD2	many	TRBV7-9	TRBJ2-7	CASSLGLAGGREQYF	TGTGCCAGCAGCTTGGGACTAGCGGGAGGTCGCGAGCAGTACTTC
TRBD1	many	TRBV5-1	TRBJ2-1	CASSLPGQGLNEQFF	TGCGCCAGCAGCTTGCCGGGACAGGGGCTCAATGAGCAGTTCTTC
NA	NA	TRBV6-5	TRBJ2-1	CASRETYNEQFF	TGTGCCAGCAGGGAGACTTACAATGAGCAGTTCTTC
NA	few	TRBV14	TRBJ2-5	CASSQGPKETQYF	TGTGCCAGCAGCCAAGGGCCGAAAGAGACCCAGTACTTC
TRBD2	NA	TRBV20-1	TRBJ2-1	CSVTSGSSGNEQFF	TGCAGTGTGACTAGCGGGAGTTCGGGCAATGAGCAGTTCTTC
NA	NA	TRBV7-9	TRBJ2-1	CASSLRGSLLYNEQFF	TGTGCCAGCAGCTTAAGGGGGTCTCTTCTGTACAATGAGCAGTTCTTC
TRBD2	NA	TRBV6-5	TRBJ2-2	CASSYGGTTLTGELFF	TGTGCCAGCAGTTACGGGGGGACTACGCTCACCGGGGAGCTGTTTTTT
NA	few	TRBV29-1	TRBJ2-7	CSVARDGSYEQYF	TGCAGCGTGGCTAGGGACGGCTCCTACGAGCAGTACTTC
TRBD1	few	TRBV29-1	TRBJ2-7	CSVEGGQGGGYEQYF	TGCAGCGTTGAAGGAGGACAGGGAGGTGGCTACGAGCAGTACTTC
NA	NA	TRBV6-1	TRBJ2-1	CASRPALSWDNEQFF	TGTGCCAGCAGGCCAGCGCTGAGCTGGGACAATGAGCAGTTCTTC
TRBD2	few	TRBV6-2/TRBV6-3	TRBJ2-5	CASRSSGSGETQYF	TGTGCCAGCAGATCGAGCGGGAGTGGTGAGACCCAGTACTTC
NA	many	TRBV12-3/TRBV12-4	TRBJ2-1	CASSEGPRQFF	TGTGCCAGCAGTGAAGGACCCCGCCAGTTCTTC
NA	NA	TRBV3-1	TRBJ2-4	CASSQGILARAKNIQYF	TGTGCCAGCAGCCAAGGGATCCTAGCGCGAGCCAAAAACATTCAGTACTTC
TRBD1	few	TRBV4-3	TRBJ2-5	CASSRGDRRYQETQYF	TGCGCCAGCAGCCGGGGGGACAGGAGGTACCAAGAGACCCAGTACTTC
NA	NA	TRBV29-1	TRBJ2-5	CSVRGLMGETQYF	TGCAGCGTTCGGGGACTCATGGGGGAGACCCAGTACTTC
TRBD1	many	TRBV7-9	TRBJ2-4	CASTPRQGAKNIQYF	TGTGCCAGCACTCCGCGACAGGGAGCCAAAAACATTCAGTACTTC
NA	many	TRBV20-1	TRBJ2-1	CSASINEQFF	TGCAGTGCCAGCATCAATGAGCAGTTCTTC
TRBD1	few	TRBV27	TRBJ1-6	CASSPMDRGYQDNSPLHF	TGTGCCAGCAGTCCCATGGACAGGGGGTACCAAGATAATTCACCCCTCCACTTT
NA	NA	TRBV12-3/TRBV12-4	TRBJ1-5	CASSPTEINQPQHF	TGTGCCAGCAGCCCGACAGAGATCAATCAGCCCCAGCATTTT
TRBD1	few	TRBV24-1	TRBJ2-1	CATSDFNGQGTNEQFF	TGTGCCACCAGTGATTTCAATGGACAGGGTACTAATGAGCAGTTCTTC
NA	few	TRBV20-1	TRBJ1-5	CSARGRGSGNQPQHF	TGCAGTGCTAGAGGGAGGGGTTCGGGCAATCAGCCCCAGCATTTT
TRBD1	many	TRBV6-1	TRBJ1-5	CASSSTGGGNQPQHF	TGTGCCAGCAGCTCGACAGGGGGAGGCAATCAGCCCCAGCATTTT
TRBD2	few	TRBV7-8	TRBJ2-1	CASRGNRGRAYNEQFF	TGTGCCAGCAGAGGAAATCGCGGGAGGGCCTACAATGAGCAGTTCTTC
TRBD2	NA	TRBV20-1	TRBJ2-3	CSARAQSLAGGPYADTQYF	TGCAGTGCTAGAGCTCAGAGCCTAGCGGGAGGGCCTTACGCAGATACGCAGTATTTT
TRBD1	few	TRBV27	TRBJ2-6	CASRETGTGHKWANVLTF	TGTGCCAGCAGGGAGACCGGGACAGGGCATAAGTGGGCCAACGTCCTGACTTTC
NA	few	TRBV3-1	TRBJ2-2	CASRTQNTGELFF	TGTGCCAGCAGGACTCAAAACACCGGGGAGCTGTTTTTT
TRBD1	NA	TRBV15	TRBJ1-2	CATSREYSRTGKYGYTF	TGTGCCACCAGCAGAGAATATTCCAGGACAGGGAAGTATGGCTACACCTTC
NA	NA	TRBV5-1	TRBJ1-5	CASSFDPQPQHF	TGCGCCAGCAGCTTTGACCCTCAGCCCCAGCATTTT
NA	few	TRBV7-9	TRBJ2-2	CASGPVGPGELFF	TGTGCCAGCGGGCCAGTCGGGCCCGGGGAGCTGTTTTTT